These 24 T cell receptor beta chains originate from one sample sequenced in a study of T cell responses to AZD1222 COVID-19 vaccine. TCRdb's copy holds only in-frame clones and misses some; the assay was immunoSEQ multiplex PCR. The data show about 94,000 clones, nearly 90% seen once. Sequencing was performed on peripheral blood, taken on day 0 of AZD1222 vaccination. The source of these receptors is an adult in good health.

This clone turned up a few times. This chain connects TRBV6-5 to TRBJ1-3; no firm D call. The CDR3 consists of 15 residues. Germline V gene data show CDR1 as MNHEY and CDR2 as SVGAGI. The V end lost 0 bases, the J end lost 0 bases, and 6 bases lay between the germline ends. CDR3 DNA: TGTGCCAGCAGTTACTCCGGGCTCTCTGGAAACACCATATATTTT. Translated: CASSYSGLSGNTIYF.

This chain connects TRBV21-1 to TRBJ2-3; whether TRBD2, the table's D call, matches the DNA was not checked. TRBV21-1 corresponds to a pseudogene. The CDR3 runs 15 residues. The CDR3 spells CASSKASGGTDTQYF. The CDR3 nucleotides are TGTGCCAGCAGCAAGGCTAGCGGGGGGACAGATACGCAGTATTTT.

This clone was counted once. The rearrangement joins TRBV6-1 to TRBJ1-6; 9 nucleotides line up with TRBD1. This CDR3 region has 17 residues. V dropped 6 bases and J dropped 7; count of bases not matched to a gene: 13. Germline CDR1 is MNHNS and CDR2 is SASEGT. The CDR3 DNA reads TGTGCCAGCAGAGAAAGACCTTCCGGGACAGGGAATTCACCCCTCCACTTT. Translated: CASRERPSGTGNSPLHF.

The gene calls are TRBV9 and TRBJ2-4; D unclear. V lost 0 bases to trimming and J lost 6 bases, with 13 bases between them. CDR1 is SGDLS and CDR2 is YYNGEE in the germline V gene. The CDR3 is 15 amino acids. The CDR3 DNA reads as TGTGCCAGCAGCGTAGAGAGTGCCGGGCGAAACATTCAGTACTTC. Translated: CASSVESAGRNIQYF. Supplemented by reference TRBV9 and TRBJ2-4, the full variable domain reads DSGVTQTPKHLITATGQRVTLRCSPRSGDLSVYWYQQSLDQGLQFLIQYYNGEERAKGNILERFSAQQFPDLHSELNLSSLELGDSALYFCASSVESAGRNIQYFGAGTRLSVL.

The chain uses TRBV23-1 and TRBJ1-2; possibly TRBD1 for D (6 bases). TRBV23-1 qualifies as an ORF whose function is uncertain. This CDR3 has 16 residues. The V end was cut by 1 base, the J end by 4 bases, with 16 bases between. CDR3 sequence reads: CASSQWGRTAFYGYTF. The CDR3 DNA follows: TGCGCCAGCAGTCAATGGGGGAGGACAGCCTTCTATGGCTACACCTTC.

CDR3 nucleotide sequence: TGTGCCAGTACAGGGGGCACTGAAGCTTTCTTT. It translates to CASTGGTEAFF. V gene TRBV10-3 combines with J gene TRBJ1-1, with 8 nucleotides matching TRBD1. This CDR3 comprises 11 residues. With 10 bases clipped from V and 4 bases from J, the junction kept 2 bases outside the gene matches. Germline-derived CDR1 and CDR2 are ENHRY and SYGVKD.

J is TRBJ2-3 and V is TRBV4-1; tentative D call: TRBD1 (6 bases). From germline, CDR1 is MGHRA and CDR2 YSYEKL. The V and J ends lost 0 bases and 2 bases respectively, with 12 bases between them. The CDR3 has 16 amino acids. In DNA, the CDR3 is TGCGCCAGCAGCCAAGAAATAACAGGGTACACAGATACGCAGTATTTT. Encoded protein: CASSQEITGYTDTQYF.

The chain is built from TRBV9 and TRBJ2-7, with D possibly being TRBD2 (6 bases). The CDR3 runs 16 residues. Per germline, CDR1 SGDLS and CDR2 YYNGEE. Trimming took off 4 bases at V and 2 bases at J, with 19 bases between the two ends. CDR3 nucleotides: TGTGCCAGCAGCAGAGGAGGGGTATTCACCCCCTACGAGCAGTACTTC. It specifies CASSRGGVFTPYEQYF.

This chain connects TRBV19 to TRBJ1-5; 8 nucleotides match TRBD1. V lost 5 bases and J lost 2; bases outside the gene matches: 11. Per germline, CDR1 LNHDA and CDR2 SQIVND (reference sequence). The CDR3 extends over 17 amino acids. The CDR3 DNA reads TGTGCCAGTAGTCCCTTGGACAGGGCCAAGGGCAATCAGCCCCAGCATTTT. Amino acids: CASSPLDRAKGNQPQHF.

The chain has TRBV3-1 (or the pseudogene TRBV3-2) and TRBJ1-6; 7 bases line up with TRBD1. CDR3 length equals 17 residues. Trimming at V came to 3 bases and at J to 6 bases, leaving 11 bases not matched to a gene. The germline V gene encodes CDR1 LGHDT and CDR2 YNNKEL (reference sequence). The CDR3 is CASSQRGTGAVNSPLHF. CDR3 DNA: TGTGCCAGCAGCCAGAGAGGTACAGGGGCGGTTAATTCACCCCTCCACTTT.

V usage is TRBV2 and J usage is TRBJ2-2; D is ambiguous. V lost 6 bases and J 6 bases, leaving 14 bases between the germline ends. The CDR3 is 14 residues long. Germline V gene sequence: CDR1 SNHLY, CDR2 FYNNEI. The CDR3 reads CASRDQFGPGELFF. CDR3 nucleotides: TGTGCCAGCAGGGATCAATTCGGCCCCGGGGAGCTGTTTTTT.

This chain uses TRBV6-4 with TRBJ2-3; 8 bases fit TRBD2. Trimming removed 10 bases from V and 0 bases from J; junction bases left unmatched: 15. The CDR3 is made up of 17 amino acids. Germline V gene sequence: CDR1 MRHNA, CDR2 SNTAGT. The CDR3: CATLPPLAGTSTDTQYF. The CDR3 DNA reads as TGTGCCACCTTACCCCCCTTAGCGGGGACTAGCACAGATACGCAGTATTTT.

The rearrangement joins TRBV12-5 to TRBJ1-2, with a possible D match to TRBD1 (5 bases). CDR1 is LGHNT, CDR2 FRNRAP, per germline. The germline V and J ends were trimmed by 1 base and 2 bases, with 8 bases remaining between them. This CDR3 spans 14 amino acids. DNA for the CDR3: TGTGCTAGTGGTTTGGATGACAGAAACTATGGCTACACCTTC. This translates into CASGLDDRNYGYTF.

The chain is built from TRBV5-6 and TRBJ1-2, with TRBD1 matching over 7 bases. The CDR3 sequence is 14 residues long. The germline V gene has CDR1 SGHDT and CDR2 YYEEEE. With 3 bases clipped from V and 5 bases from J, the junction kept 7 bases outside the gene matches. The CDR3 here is CASSWGTETYGYTF. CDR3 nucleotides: TGTGCCAGCAGCTGGGGGACAGAGACTTATGGCTACACCTTC. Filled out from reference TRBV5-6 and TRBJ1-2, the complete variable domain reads DAGVTQSPTHLIKTRGQQVTLRCSPKSGHDTVSWYQQALGQGPQFIFQYYEEEERQRGNFPDRFSGHQFPNYSSELNVNALLLGDSALYLCASSWGTETYGYTFGSGTRLTVV.

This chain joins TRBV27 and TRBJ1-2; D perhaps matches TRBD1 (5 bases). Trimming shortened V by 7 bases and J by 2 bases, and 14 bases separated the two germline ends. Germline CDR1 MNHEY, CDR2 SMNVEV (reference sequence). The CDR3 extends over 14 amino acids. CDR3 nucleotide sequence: TGTGCCAGCACCGGAACCCCAGGGAACTATGGCTACACCTTC. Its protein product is CASTGTPGNYGYTF.

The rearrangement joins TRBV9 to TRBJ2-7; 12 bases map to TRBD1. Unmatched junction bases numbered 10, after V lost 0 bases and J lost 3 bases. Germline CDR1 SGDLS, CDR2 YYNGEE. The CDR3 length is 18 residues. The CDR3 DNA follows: TGTGCCAGCAGCGTAGCTCCTTCCGGGACAGGGGGCATCTACGAGCAGTACTTC. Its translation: CASSVAPSGTGGIYEQYF.

In DNA form, the CDR3 reads TGTGCCAGCAGTGAATGGGGGTATGGCTACACCTTC. Protein: CASSEWGYGYTF. The rearrangement joins TRBV6-4 to TRBJ1-2; D is perhaps TRBD1 (5 bases). Germline values: CDR1 MRHNA, CDR2 SNTAGT. V dropped 3 bases and J dropped 5 bases, with 7 bases sitting between them. The CDR3 runs to 12 residues.

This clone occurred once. In DNA, the CDR3 is TGTGCCACCAGTGACGGGACAGATAGCAATCAGCCCCAGCATTTT. Protein: CATSDGTDSNQPQHF. The chain joins TRBV24-1 to TRBJ1-5, with TRBD1 matching 7 bases. The germline CDR1 and CDR2 sequences are KGHDR and SFDVKD. The CDR3 consists of 15 residues. V lost 4 bases to trimming and J lost 0 bases; unmatched junction nucleotides: 2.

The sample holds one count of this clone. The CDR3 sequence: CASRGRGSNYGYTF. For the CDR3, the DNA is TGTGCCAGCAGGGGCAGGGGGAGCAACTATGGCTACACCTTC. This chain joins TRBV3-1 (or the pseudogene TRBV3-2) and TRBJ1-2, with 7 bases aligning to TRBD1. This CDR3 has 14 amino acids. V lost 6 bases, J lost 2 bases, and 6 bases stayed unmatched. Germline V gene lookup returns CDR1 LGHDT and CDR2 YNNKEL (reference sequence).

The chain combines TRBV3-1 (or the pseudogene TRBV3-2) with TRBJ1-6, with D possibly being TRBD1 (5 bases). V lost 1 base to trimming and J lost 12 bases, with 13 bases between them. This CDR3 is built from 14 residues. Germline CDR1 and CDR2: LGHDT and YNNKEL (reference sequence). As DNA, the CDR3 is TGTGCCAGCAGCCAAGTACAGGCCGCTGGACCCCTCCACTTT. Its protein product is CASSQVQAAGPLHF.

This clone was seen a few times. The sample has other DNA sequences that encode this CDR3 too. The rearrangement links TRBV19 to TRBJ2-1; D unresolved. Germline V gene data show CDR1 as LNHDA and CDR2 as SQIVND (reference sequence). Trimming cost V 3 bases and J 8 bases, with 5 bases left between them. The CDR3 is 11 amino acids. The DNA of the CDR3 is TGTGCCAGTAGTATCGGAGATGAGCAGTTCTTC. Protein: CASSIGDEQFF.

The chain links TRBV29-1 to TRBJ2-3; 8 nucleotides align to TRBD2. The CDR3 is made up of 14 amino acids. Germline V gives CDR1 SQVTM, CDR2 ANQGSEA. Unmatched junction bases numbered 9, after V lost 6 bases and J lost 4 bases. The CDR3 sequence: CSVLPAGDADTQYF. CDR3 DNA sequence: TGCAGCGTCCTTCCAGCGGGAGACGCAGATACGCAGTATTTT.

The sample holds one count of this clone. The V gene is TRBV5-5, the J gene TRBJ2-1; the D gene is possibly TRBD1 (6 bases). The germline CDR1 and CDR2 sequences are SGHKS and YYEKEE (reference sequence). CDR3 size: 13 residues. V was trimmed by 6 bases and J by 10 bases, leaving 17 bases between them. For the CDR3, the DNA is TGTGCCAGCACCTTCTGGGGGCTGGAGGAGCAGTTCTTC. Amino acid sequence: CASTFWGLEEQFF.

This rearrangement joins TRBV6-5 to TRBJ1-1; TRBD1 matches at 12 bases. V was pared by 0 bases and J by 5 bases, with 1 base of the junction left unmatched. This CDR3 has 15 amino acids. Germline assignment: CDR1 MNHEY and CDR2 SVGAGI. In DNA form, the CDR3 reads TGTGCCAGCAGTTACTCGGGACAGGGGGCTACTGAAGCTTTCTTT. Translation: CASSYSGQGATEAFF.